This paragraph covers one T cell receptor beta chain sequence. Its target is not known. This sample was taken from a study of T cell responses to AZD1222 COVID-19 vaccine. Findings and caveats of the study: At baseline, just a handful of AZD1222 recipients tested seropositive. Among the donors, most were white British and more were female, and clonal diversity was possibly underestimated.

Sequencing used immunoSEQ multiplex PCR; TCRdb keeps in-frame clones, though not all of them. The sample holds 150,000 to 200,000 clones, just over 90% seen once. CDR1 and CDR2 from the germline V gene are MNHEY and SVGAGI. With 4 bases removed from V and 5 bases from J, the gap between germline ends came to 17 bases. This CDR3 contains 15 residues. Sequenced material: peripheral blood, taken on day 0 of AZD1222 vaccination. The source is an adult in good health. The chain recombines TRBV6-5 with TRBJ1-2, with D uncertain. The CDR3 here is CASSSRDGRSYGYTF. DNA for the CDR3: TGTGCCAGCAGTTCTCGTGATGGACGGTCATATGGCTACACCTTC.